This TCR beta chain was observed in a study of vaccination effects on CD4 cells after COVID-19. On the study more broadly: Samples collected post-vaccine were obtained a median of 72 days after the second dose. Wells containing approximately 2 million PBMC each were cultured with 10 IU/ml IL-2 and approximately 10 ug/ml peptides.

Cultured cells yielded isolated CD4+ T cells after 10 days. BNT162b2 vaccine or mRNA-1273 vaccine was given to participants in two doses. A half-medium replacement with IL-2 medium was carried out on days 3 and 7. The assay was immunoSEQ multiplex PCR, and TCRdb's table has in-frame clones only and misses some. The sample includes tens of thousands of clones, roughly 73% of them seen just once. A word on this clone: The antigen is not known.

The CDR3 is 15 residues long. Per the germline V gene, CDR1 is MDHEN and CDR2 is SYDVKM. V was clipped by 4 bases and J by 2 bases, with 12 bases between them. The material sequenced was CD4+ T cells from PBMCs cultured without peptide, taken after COVID-19 vaccination. The TCR comes from a human donor who received a COVID-19 vaccine. The J gene is TRBJ1-3, the V gene TRBV28; D is ambiguous. The CDR3 nucleotides are TGTGCCAGCAGTTCCCCCGGACTAGCTGGAAACACCATATATTTT. Translation: CASSSPGLAGNTIYF.